Listed below are T cell receptor beta chains from one sample, sequenced in a study of regulatory T cells in long-lasting Graves disease. TCRdb redid the calling of the multiplex PCR reads with MiXCR, one entry per CDR3 protein. Found here are 420,000 or so distinct CDR3 sequences, roughly 15% of them singletons; the top ten hold under 30%. This same sample was also taken into another study, of T cells in Graves' hyperthyroidism and ophthalmopathy.

This material consisted of peripheral blood mononuclear cells (PBMCs), taken at new diagnosis, from a patient treated with antithyroid drugs. The receptors shown here come from a woman under 30 with Graves disease. Each CDR3 is given with its conserved first and last residue. Not every row has a clone size; where given, it reads once, few, many or a size class.

j_call v_call clone_size cdr3_aa
TRBJ2-7 TRBV25-1 few CASSERGPGGVSSESYEQYF
TRBJ1-1 TRBV5-1 many CASSLGSTLNTEAFF
TRBJ2-7 TRBV5-1 many CASSLYPAGAYEQYF
TRBJ2-7 TRBV12-3/TRBV12-4 NA CANSRDGNTYEQCF
TRBJ2-5 TRBV20-1 many CSARGGGGETQYF
TRBJ2-7 TRBV29-1 NA CSVVIGIVYEQYF
TRBJ2-2 TRBV6-1 many CATLSRRGNTGELFF
TRBJ2-7 TRBV20-1 NA CSAPVQGYEQYF
TRBJ1-2 TRBV28 many CASSLLGVNYGYTF
TRBJ2-7 TRBV12-3/TRBV12-4 many CASSLAGPYYEQYF
TRBJ2-5 TRBV2 NA CASSEPAETQYF
TRBJ2-7 TRBV5-1 NA CASSYSVSRNGEQYF
TRBJ1-6 TRBV15 NA CATSPRQGYSPLHF
TRBJ1-1 TRBV20-1 many CSASPEETLGAFF
TRBJ1-6 TRBV6-1 NA CASSLGGLSYNSPLHF
TRBJ2-7 TRBV20-1 NA CSAPRLGYEQYF
NA TRBV20-1 NA CSASFSGETQYF
TRBJ2-3 TRBV6-1 many CASSRTGSPDTQYF
TRBJ2-2 TRBV12-3/TRBV12-4 few CASSNGPMGYTGELFF
TRBJ2-3 TRBV20-1 NA CSARASSGSPDTQYF
TRBJ2-5 TRBV7-7 NA CASSLAGNLRETQYF
TRBJ2-5 TRBV19 NA CASRQGVSGVNEQYF